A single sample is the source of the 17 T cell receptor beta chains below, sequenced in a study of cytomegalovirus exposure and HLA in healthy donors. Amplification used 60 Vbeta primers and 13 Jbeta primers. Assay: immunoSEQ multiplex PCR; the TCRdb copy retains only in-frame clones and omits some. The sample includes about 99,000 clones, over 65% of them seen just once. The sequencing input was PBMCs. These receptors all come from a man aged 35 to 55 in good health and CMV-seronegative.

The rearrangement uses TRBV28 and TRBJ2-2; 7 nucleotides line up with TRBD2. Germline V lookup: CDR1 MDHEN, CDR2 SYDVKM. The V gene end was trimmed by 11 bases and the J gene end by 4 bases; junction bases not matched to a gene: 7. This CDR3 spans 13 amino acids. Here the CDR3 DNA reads TGTGCCGCAGGACTAGTGGGCACCGGGGAGCTGTTTTTT. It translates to CAAGLVGTGELFF.

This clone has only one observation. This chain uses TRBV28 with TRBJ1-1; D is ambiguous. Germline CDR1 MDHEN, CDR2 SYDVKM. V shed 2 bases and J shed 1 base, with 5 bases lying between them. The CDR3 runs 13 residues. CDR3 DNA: TGTGCCAGCAGTTTAAACGGGAACACTGAAGCTTTCTTT. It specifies CASSLNGNTEAFF.

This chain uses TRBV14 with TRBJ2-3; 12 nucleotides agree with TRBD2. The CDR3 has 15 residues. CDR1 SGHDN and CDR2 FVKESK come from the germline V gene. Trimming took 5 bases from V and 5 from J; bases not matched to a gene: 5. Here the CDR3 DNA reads TGTGCCAGCAGCGTAGCGACTAGCGGGAGAGATACGCAGTATTTT. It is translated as CASSVATSGRDTQYF.

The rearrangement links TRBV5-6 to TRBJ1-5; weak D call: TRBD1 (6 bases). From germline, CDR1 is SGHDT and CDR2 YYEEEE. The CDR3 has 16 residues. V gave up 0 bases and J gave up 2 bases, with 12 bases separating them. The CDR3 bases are TGTGCCAGCAGCTTGGGGGCGAACAGGGGCAATCAGCCCCAGCATTTT. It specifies CASSLGANRGNQPQHF.

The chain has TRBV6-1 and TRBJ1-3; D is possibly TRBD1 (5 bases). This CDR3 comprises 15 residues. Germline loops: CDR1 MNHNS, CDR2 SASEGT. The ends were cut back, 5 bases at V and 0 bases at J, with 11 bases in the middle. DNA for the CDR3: TGTGCCAGCAGTCCTACAGGCGTCTCTGGAAACACCATATATTTT. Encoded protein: CASSPTGVSGNTIYF.

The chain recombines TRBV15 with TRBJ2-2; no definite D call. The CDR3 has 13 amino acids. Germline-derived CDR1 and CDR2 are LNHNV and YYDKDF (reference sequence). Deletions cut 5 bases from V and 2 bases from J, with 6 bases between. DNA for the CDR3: TGTGCCACCAGCCTGCGAAACACCGGGGAGCTGTTTTTT. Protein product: CATSLRNTGELFF.

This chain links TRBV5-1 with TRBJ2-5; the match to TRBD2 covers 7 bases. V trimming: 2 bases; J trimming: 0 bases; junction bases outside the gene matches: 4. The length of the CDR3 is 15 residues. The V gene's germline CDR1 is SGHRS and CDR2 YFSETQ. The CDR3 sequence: CASSFASGYQETQYF. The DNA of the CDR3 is TGCGCCAGCAGCTTTGCTAGCGGTTACCAAGAGACCCAGTACTTC.

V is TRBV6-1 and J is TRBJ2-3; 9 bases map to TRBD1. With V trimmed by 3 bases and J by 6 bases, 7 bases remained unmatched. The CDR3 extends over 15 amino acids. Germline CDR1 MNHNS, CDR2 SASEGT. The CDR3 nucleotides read TGTGCCAGCAGTGAGTTCACAGGGGGCGGGGATACGCAGTATTTT. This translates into CASSEFTGGGDTQYF.

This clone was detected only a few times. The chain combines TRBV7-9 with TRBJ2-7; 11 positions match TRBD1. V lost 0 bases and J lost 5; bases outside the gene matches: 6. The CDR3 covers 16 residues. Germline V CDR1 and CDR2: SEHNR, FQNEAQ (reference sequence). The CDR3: CASSLARDRGKDEQYF. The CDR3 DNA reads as TGTGCCAGCAGCTTAGCGCGGGACAGGGGGAAGGACGAGCAGTACTTC.

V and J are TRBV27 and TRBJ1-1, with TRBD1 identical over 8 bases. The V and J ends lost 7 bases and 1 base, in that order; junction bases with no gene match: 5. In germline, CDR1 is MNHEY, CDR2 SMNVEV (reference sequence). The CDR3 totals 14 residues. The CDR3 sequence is CASTGGQANTEAFF. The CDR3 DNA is TGTGCCAGCACGGGGGGACAGGCGAACACTGAAGCTTTCTTT.

The CDR3 loop is CAIRGGMSGYTF. For the CDR3, the DNA is TGTGCCATCCGGGGGGGTATGTCTGGCTACACCTTC. V is TRBV19 and J is TRBJ1-2; D possibly corresponds to TRBD1 (5 bases). Trimming removed 10 bases from V and 7 bases from J, with 16 bases in between. The germline V gene encodes CDR1 LNHDA and CDR2 SQIVND (reference sequence). This CDR3 is built from 12 residues.

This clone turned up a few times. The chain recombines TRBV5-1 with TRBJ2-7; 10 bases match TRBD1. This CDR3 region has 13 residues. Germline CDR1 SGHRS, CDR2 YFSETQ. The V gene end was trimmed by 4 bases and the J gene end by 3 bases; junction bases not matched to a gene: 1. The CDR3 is CASSGTGDYEQYF. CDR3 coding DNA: TGCGCCAGCAGCGGGACAGGGGACTACGAGCAGTACTTC.

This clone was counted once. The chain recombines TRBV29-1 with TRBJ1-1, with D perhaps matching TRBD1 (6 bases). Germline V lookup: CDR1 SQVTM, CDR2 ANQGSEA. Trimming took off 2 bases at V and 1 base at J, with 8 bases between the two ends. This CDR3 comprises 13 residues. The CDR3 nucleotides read TGCAGCGTTGAAAAGGGACAGAACACTGAAGCTTTCTTT. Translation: CSVEKGQNTEAFF.

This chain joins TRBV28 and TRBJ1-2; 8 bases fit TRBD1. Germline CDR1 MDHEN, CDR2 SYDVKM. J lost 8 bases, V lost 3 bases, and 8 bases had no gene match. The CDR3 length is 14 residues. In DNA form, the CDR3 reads TGTGCCAGCAGTTTTGGACAGGGTGTAGAAGGCTACACCTTC. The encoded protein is CASSFGQGVEGYTF.

The DNA for the CDR3 is TGTGCCAGCAGTCTACCTAGTGAGGGCGACACTGAAGCTTTCTTT. Protein: CASSLPSEGDTEAFF. This chain connects TRBV28 to TRBJ1-1; no reliable D call. This CDR3 is built from 15 residues. CDR1 is MDHEN and CDR2 is SYDVKM in the germline V gene. Trimming stripped 5 bases from V and 3 bases from J, with 16 bases between.

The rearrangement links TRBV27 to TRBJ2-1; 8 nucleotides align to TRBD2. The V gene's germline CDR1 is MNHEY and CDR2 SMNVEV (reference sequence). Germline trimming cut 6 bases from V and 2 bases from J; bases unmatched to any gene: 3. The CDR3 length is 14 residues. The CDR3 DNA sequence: TGTGCCAGCAGGGAGCGGGGGACCTACAATGAGCAGTTCTTC. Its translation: CASRERGTYNEQFF.

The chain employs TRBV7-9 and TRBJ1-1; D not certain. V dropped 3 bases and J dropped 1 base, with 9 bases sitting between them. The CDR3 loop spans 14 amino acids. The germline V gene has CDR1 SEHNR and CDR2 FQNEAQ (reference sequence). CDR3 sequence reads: CASSFGLENTEAFF. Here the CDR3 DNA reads TGTGCCAGCAGCTTCGGACTAGAGAACACTGAAGCTTTCTTT.